The rows below give T cell receptor beta chains drawn from one sample of a study of identical twins. Using its own MiXCR run on the 5' RACE reads, TCRdb lists one record per CDR3 protein. The repertoire includes some 1,600,000 distinct CDR3 sequences, under 35% of them detected once, and more than 0.25% sits in the top ten. Sequencing input: cord blood. All receptors derive from a newborn girl in good health. CDR3s include the opening cysteine and the closing phenylalanine or tryptophan. A D gene is named only where the DNA matches it firmly. Expanded clones get a size class; other rows say once, few or many, or leave the size out.

TRBV14	.	TRBJ1-1	.	TGTGCCAGCAGCCCACGACTGAAGGCTGAAGCTTTCTTT	CASSPRLKAEAFF
TRBV5-1	.	TRBJ2-1	.	TGCGCCAGCAGCTTGGAGCTCTACGAGCAGTTCTTC	CASSLELYEQFF
TRBV29-1	.	TRBJ1-4	.	TGCAGCGTTGAAATGCGGTTCCGGCGAGAAAAACTGTTTTTT	CSVEMRFRREKLFF
TRBV10-3	.	TRBJ2-4	TRBD1	TGTGCCATCAACAAACAGGGGCACGCTGGGGAGCAGTACTTC	CAINKQGHAGEQYF
TRBV20-1	many	TRBJ2-3	TRBD2	TGCAGTGCTAGAATACCGGGGGGGATCCCAGATACGCAGTATTTT	CSARIPGGIPDTQYF
TRBV11-2	.	TRBJ1-4	.	TGTGCCAGCAGCTCCCAGTCGTCGGGGGCGGGGGAAAAACTGTTTTTT	CASSSQSSGAGEKLFF
TRBV2	.	TRBJ2-1	TRBD2	TGTGCCAGCATGGGAAAACTAGCGGGAGGGTCCTCCTACAATGAGCAGTTCTTC	CASMGKLAGGSSYNEQFF
TRBV4-2	.	TRBJ2-5	.	TGTGCCAGCAGCCAAGAGGGGTGGGCGGAGACCCAGTACTTC	CASSQEGWAETQYF
TRBV28	.	TRBJ2-3	TRBD2	TGTGCCAGCAGCGACGGGACTAGCGGGAGCTCAGATACGCAGTATTTT	CASSDGTSGSSDTQYF
TRBV7-2	.	TRBJ2-1	.	TGTGCCAGCAGTGGACAGCTTACAATTGAGCAGTTCTTC	CASSGQLTIEQFF
TRBV4-2	.	TRBJ2-2	.	TGTGCCAGCAGCCAAAGGCCCTTGGCGGGAAACACCGGGGAGCTGTTTTTT	CASSQRPLAGNTGELFF
TRBV4-2	few	TRBJ2-7	TRBD1	TGTGCCAGCAGCGCGTCCGGGACAGATTACGAGCAGTACTTC	CASSASGTDYEQYF
TRBV6-1	.	TRBJ1-1	.	TGTGCCAGCAGTGTGGTACAGGGATATGTGGGTGAAGCTTTCTTT	CASSVVQGYVGEAFF
TRBV20-1	few	TRBJ2-7	.	TGCAGTGCTAGAGAGACAGCCTACGAGCAGTACTTC	CSARETAYEQYF
TRBV25-1	.	TRBJ1-6	TRBD1	TGTGCCAGCAGTGTCCGGGACAGGGGTAATTCACCCCTCCACTTT	CASSVRDRGNSPLHF
TRBV29-1	few	TRBJ1-1	.	TGCAGCGTCCTCCAGGATACGAACACTGAAGCTTTCTTT	CSVLQDTNTEAFF
TRBV5-1	few	TRBJ2-5	.	TGCGCCAGCAGCTCGCTAGGACTCCTAGGAGAGACCCAGTACTTC	CASSSLGLLGETQYF
TRBV13	.	TRBJ2-6	.	TGTGCCAGCAGACCCCAGGGGAGAACTGAAGCTTTC	CASRPQGRTEAF
TRBV5-1	.	TRBJ2-6	.	TGCGCCAGCAGCTTGTACAAATCTGGGGCCAACGTCCTGACTTTC	CASSLYKSGANVLTF
TRBV2	.	TRBJ2-5	.	TGTGCCAGCAGTACTAGTCCCCTATACAATGAGCAGTACTTC	CASSTSPLYNEQYF
TRBV5-6	few	TRBJ2-7	TRBD1	TGTGCCAGCAGCCCGTATGGGACAGGGGCTTACGAGCAGTACTTC	CASSPYGTGAYEQYF
TRBV24-1	few	TRBJ2-7	.	TGTGCCACCAGTGATTCCAGTAGTACCTACGAGCAGTACTTC	CATSDSSSTYEQYF
TRBV11-2	.	TRBJ2-7	TRBD1	TGTGCCAGCGGCCGACAGGGGCCCTCCTACGAGCAGTACTTC	CASGRQGPSYEQYF
TRBV21-1	many	TRBJ2-7	.	TGTGCCAGCAGCAGGGTAGTCAGCTCCTACGAGCAGTACTTC	CASSRVVSSYEQYF
TRBV29-1	few	TRBJ1-2	TRBD1	TGCAGCGTTGCCCCTACCGGGACAGAACCCTATGGCTACACCTTC	CSVAPTGTEPYGYTF
TRBV14	few	TRBJ2-7	.	TGTGCCAGCAGCCGGTTAGGCAGGGTCTACGAGCAGTACTTC	CASSRLGRVYEQYF
TRBV5-1	.	TRBJ1-1	.	TGCGCCAGCGGATTAACCTTGAAGAACACTGAAGCTTTCTTT	CASGLTLKNTEAFF
TRBV10-1	few	TRBJ1-1	.	TGCGCCAGCAGTGTAGGGCCAAGCCTACCAGAAAACACTGAAGCTTTCTTT	CASSVGPSLPENTEAFF
TRBV12-3/TRBV12-4	few	TRBJ2-3	TRBD2	TGTGCCAGCAGTCGGGACTATTTTCCAGATACGCAGTATTTT	CASSRDYFPDTQYF
TRBV9	.	TRBJ2-3	.	TGTGCCAGCAGCGTAGTTTCGGGACCATATTATACGCAGTATTTT	CASSVVSGPYYTQYF
TRBV6-6	.	TRBJ2-1	TRBD2	TGTGCCAGCAGTTACCCAATCCCTAGCGGGGTCTACAATGAGCAGTTCTTC	CASSYPIPSGVYNEQFF
TRBV11-2	many	TRBJ2-3	.	TGTGCCAGCAGCTTAGGGATTTTCACAGATACGCAGTATTTT	CASSLGIFTDTQYF
TRBV28	.	TRBJ2-1	TRBD1	TGTGCCAGCAGTGGGGACAGGACCTACTCCTACAATGAGCAGTTCTTC	CASSGDRTYSYNEQFF
TRBV5-1	.	TRBJ2-2	TRBD2	TGCGCCAGCAGCTGGACTAGCGGGAGGGGCATTGAAACCGGGGAGCTGTTTTTT	CASSWTSGRGIETGELFF
TRBV5-1	.	TRBJ1-6	.	TGCGCCAGCAGGTCTTTGGGGGTCTATAATTCACCCCTCCACTTT	CASRSLGVYNSPLHF
TRBV12-3/TRBV12-4	.	TRBJ2-3	.	TGTGCCAGCAGTTTCTCAGATCGCACCGACGGGCAGTATTTT	CASSFSDRTDGQYF
TRBV29-1	.	TRBJ2-5	TRBD1	TGCAGCGTTGATCCACAGGGGTGCCAAGAGACCCAGTACTTC	CSVDPQGCQETQYF
TRBV7-9	few	TRBJ1-1	TRBD1	TGTGCCAGCAGCTTAGCTCCCCCAGGGGGGGGCACTGAAGCTTTCTTT	CASSLAPPGGGTEAFF
TRBV2	.	TRBJ1-2	TRBD1	TGTGCCAGCAGGGAGCCAGGGGGAGGTTATGGCTACACCTTC	CASREPGGGYGYTF
TRBV2	many	TRBJ2-1	.	TGTGCCAGCAGTAAGCCGTCGAGCTCCTACAATGAGCAGTTCTTC	CASSKPSSSYNEQFF